The 31 T cell receptor beta chains below come from one sample, sequenced in a study of T cell responses to AZD1222 COVID-19 vaccine (dated by TCRdb to the early 2020s). The method behind the library was the immunoSEQ multiplex PCR assay. TCRdb obtained this table from immuneACCESS and retained in-frame rearrangements with V and J assigned. These tables miss some clones; where compared with another copy, unresolved V genes account for less than half of the shortfall, and the remainder is unexplained. The sample contains 150,000 to 200,000 clones, about 89% of them found a single time. The top ten clones comprise approximately 1.8% of the sample. The label giving this sample's time point can be read as: baseline before first vaccination. Material: peripheral blood, obtained on day 0 of AZD1222 vaccination. These receptors originate from an adult in good health.

This chain joins TRBV4-1 and TRBJ1-1; D ambiguous. Germline V gives CDR1 MGHRA, CDR2 YSYEKL. This CDR3 has 15 amino acids. Deletions cut 5 bases from V and 3 bases from J, with 16 bases between. The chain's CDR3 is CASSSTGEGHTEAFF. CDR3 in DNA: TGCGCCAGCAGCTCAACCGGGGAGGGCCACACTGAAGCTTTCTTT.

The chain is built from TRBV11-1 and TRBJ2-1; TRBD2 matches at 7 bases. The CDR3 extends over 15 amino acids. CDR1 is SGHAT and CDR2 is FQDESV in the germline V gene (reference sequence). The V segment lost 1 base and the J segment 5 bases; nucleotides outside the gene matches: 5. In nucleotides, the CDR3 is TGTGCCAGCAGCTTAGATCGGCTAGCGGACAATGAGCAGTTCTTC. This gives the protein CASSLDRLADNEQFF. The full variable domain, in which reference TRBV11-1 and TRBJ2-1 provide the parts outside the CDR3, is EAEVAQSPRYKITEKSQAVAFWCDPISGHATLYWYRQILGQGPELLVQFQDESVVDDSQLPKDRFSAERLKGVDSTLKIQPAELGDSAMYLCASSLDRLADNEQFFGPGTRLTVL.

The CDR3 nucleotides are TGTGCCAGCTTTAGGGACCCGACGAACACCGGGGAGCTGTTTTTT. It codes for CASFRDPTNTGELFF. This chain uses TRBV6-5 with TRBJ2-2; tentatively, D is TRBD1 or TRBD2 (5 bases each). CDR3 size: 15 residues. From germline, CDR1 is MNHEY and CDR2 SVGAGI. V was cut by 8 bases and J by 0 bases, with 13 bases left in between.

This clone occurred once. The chain joins TRBV10-3 to TRBJ1-5; TRBD1 might be the D (5 bases). The germline V and J ends were trimmed by 4 bases and 3 bases, with 7 bases remaining between them. In germline, CDR1 is ENHRY, CDR2 SYGVKD. CDR3 length: 13 residues. CDR3 region: CAISATDNQPQHF. The DNA of the CDR3 is TGTGCCATCAGTGCGACAGACAATCAGCCCCAGCATTTT.

V usage is TRBV29-1 and J usage is TRBJ1-2; 12 positions agree with TRBD1. Germline V gives CDR1 SQVTM, CDR2 ANQGSEA. The CDR3 length is 15 residues. Losses at the gene ends were 6 bases for V and 4 bases for J; bases not matched to a gene: 9. The CDR3 DNA sequence: TGCAGCGTACCCGGGACAGGGGGCGCACCCTATGGCTACACCTTC. Encoded protein: CSVPGTGGAPYGYTF.

The CDR3 nucleotides read TGCGCCAGCAGCTTCTCTTGGCGGAGCACAGATACGCAGTATTTT. This gives the protein CASSFSWRSTDTQYF. This sequence joins TRBV5-1 and TRBJ2-3; D gene ambiguous. In germline, CDR1 is SGHRS, CDR2 YFSETQ. Trimming left V 2 bases short and J 0 bases short, with 10 bases between. This CDR3 contains 15 residues.

The V and J genes are TRBV10-3 and TRBJ1-1; 7 nucleotides match TRBD1. The CDR3 loop spans 15 amino acids. CDR1 ENHRY and CDR2 SYGVKD come from the germline V gene. The J segment lost 1 base and the V segment lost 5 bases, leaving 7 bases of the junction unmatched. As DNA, the CDR3 is TGTGCCATCAGTTCACCGGACAGGACGAACACTGAAGCTTTCTTT. Residues: CAISSPDRTNTEAFF.

The chain carries TRBV6-6 and TRBJ1-1, with D unresolved. Between the trimmed V and J ends, which lost 5 bases and 6 bases, there was a span of 16 bases. The CDR3 is 14 amino acids. CDR1 MNHNY and CDR2 SVGAGI come from the germline V gene (reference sequence). The CDR3 protein is CASSHGQLLSEAFF. The CDR3 nucleotides are TGTGCCAGCAGTCATGGGCAGCTGCTGTCTGAAGCTTTCTTT.

This chain joins TRBV18 and TRBJ1-5, with D perhaps matching TRBD1 (6 bases). This CDR3 is built from 14 residues. V was trimmed by 8 bases and J by 6 bases, leaving 17 bases between them. Germline V lookup: CDR1 KGHSH, CDR2 LQKENI. In nucleotides, the CDR3 is TGTGCCAGCACCTCGGGGGGGCAGGGTCAGCCCCAGCATTTT. This codes for CASTSGGQGQPQHF.

The rearrangement links TRBV30 to TRBJ2-7; TRBD2 agrees at 11 bases. Unmatched junction bases numbered 2, after V lost 1 base and J lost 3 bases. The CDR3 is 14 amino acids. Germline CDR1 is GTSNPN and CDR2 is SVGIG (reference sequence). CDR3 sequence reads: CAWSALAGDYEQYF. Written as DNA, the CDR3 is TGTGCCTGGAGTGCACTAGCGGGAGACTACGAGCAGTACTTC. Filled out from reference TRBV30 and TRBJ2-7, the complete variable domain reads SQTIHQWPATLVQPVGSPLSLECTVEGTSNPNLYWYRQAAGRGLQLLFYSVGIGQISSEVPQNLSASRPQDRQFILSSKKLLLSDSGFYLCAWSALAGDYEQYFGPGTRLTVT.

The table lists this clone with a count of one. CDR3 nucleotides: TGTGCCAGCAGCTTAGGAGCGGGAACAGATACGCAGTATTTT. Amino acids: CASSLGAGTDTQYF. The chain links TRBV11-2 to TRBJ2-3; 7 bases line up with TRBD2. The CDR3 covers 14 residues. CDR1 SGHAT and CDR2 FQNNGV come from the germline V gene. After removal of 1 base from V and 3 bases from J, the junction contained 1 base not matched to a gene.

A few counts support this clone. The rearrangement uses TRBV5-1 and TRBJ1-2, with D perhaps TRBD1 (6 bases). The CDR3 totals 14 residues. CDR1 is SGHRS, CDR2 YFSETQ, per germline. The ends were cut back, 7 bases at V and 0 bases at J, with 13 bases in the middle. The CDR3 region is CASSWDNANYGYTF. In nucleotides, the CDR3 is TGCGCCAGCTCATGGGACAATGCTAACTATGGCTACACCTTC.

The CDR3 DNA reads TGTGCCAGCAGTGACACAGGGCGAGGAGACTATGGCTACACCTTC. Translating it yields CASSDTGRGDYGYTF. The chain couples TRBV28 to TRBJ1-2, with D maybe TRBD1 (6 bases). V was shortened by 5 bases and J by 3 bases, with 16 bases between the two germline ends. The CDR3 consists of 15 residues. Germline V gene sequence: CDR1 MDHEN, CDR2 SYDVKM.

J is TRBJ2-5 and V is TRBV11-2, with D possibly being TRBD2 (7 bases). The germline gives CDR1 SGHAT, CDR2 FQNNGV. The CDR3 contains 15 residues. Deletions cut 6 bases from V and 1 base from J, with 15 bases between. The CDR3 nucleotides read TGTGCCAGCAGTAGGGGGGGACACCTCCAAGAGACCCAGTACTTC. Translating gives CASSRGGHLQETQYF.

This rearrangement joins TRBV19 to TRBJ2-1; 7 bases align to TRBD2. The trim removed 5 bases at V and 0 bases at J, leaving 7 bases unmatched. Germline lookup yields CDR1 LNHDA and CDR2 SQIVND (reference sequence). The CDR3 consists of 16 residues. CDR3 bases: TGTGCCAGTAGTTTAGCGGGCCCAAGCTCCTACAATGAGCAGTTCTTC. Protein product: CASSLAGPSSYNEQFF.

The V and J genes are TRBV6-1 and TRBJ1-5; the D is unclear. CDR3 length: 16 residues. Germline assignment: CDR1 MNHNS and CDR2 SASEGT. V lost 3 bases and J lost 1, with 13 bases in between. In nucleotides, the CDR3 is TGTGCCAGCAGTGAGAGAAGAGGTCTGAGCAATCAGCCCCAGCATTTT. As protein: CASSERRGLSNQPQHF.

This chain uses TRBV5-3 with TRBJ1-2, with a tentative D call TRBD1 (6 bases). TRBV5-3 is sorted into the ORF group, with uncertain function. CDR3 length equals 14 residues. V lost 7 bases, J lost 6 bases, and 19 bases lay in between. CDR3 region: CARDTGTPRDGYTF. CDR3 nucleotides: TGTGCCAGAGACACCGGGACACCGAGGGATGGCTACACCTTC.

The chain has TRBV7-9 and TRBJ1-2; no clear D gene. The CDR3 contains 13 residues. The V gene's germline CDR1 is SEHNR and CDR2 FQNEAQ (reference sequence). V was trimmed by 1 base and J by 4 bases, leaving 7 bases between them. The CDR3 is CASSLDPLYGYTF. The CDR3 DNA follows: TGTGCCAGCAGCTTAGACCCCCTCTATGGCTACACCTTC.

CDR3 nucleotides: TGTGCCAGCAGTAACCGGGACAGGGGGACCTATAATTCACCCCTCCACTTT. It specifies CASSNRDRGTYNSPLHF. The chain links TRBV5-5 to TRBJ1-6; TRBD1 matches at 11 bases. The germline V gene has CDR1 SGHKS and CDR2 YYEKEE (reference sequence). There are 17 residues in the CDR3. With 5 bases clipped from V and 2 bases from J, the junction kept 6 bases outside the gene matches.

This sequence joins TRBV5-1 and TRBJ1-5; D unresolved. The germline V gene encodes CDR1 SGHRS and CDR2 YFSETQ. V was shortened by 4 bases and J by 4 bases, with 15 bases between the two germline ends. CDR3 length: 15 amino acids. In DNA, the CDR3 is TGCGCCAGCAGCCTGGAAGTGGGAGGTAATCAGCCCCAGCATTTT. Its protein is CASSLEVGGNQPQHF.

In DNA form, the CDR3 reads TGTGCCAGCAGTGTGGCGGATGTAGCTGGAAACACCATATATTTT. Its protein is CASSVADVAGNTIYF. The V and J genes are TRBV9 and TRBJ1-3; D gene unclear. V lost 5 bases, J lost 2 bases, and 14 bases lay in between. CDR1 and CDR2 (germline): SGDLS, YYNGEE. The CDR3 runs 15 residues.

This clone was seen once. This chain uses TRBV5-1 with TRBJ1-1; a possible D gene is TRBD1 (6 bases). Between the trimmed V and J ends, which lost 3 bases and 1 base, there was a span of 13 bases. Germline V gene lookup returns CDR1 SGHRS and CDR2 YFSETQ. This CDR3 comprises 15 residues. For the CDR3, the DNA is TGCGCCAGCAGCTGGCAGGGGATCGGGAACACTGAAGCTTTCTTT. This translates into CASSWQGIGNTEAFF.

The genes are TRBV5-1 and TRBJ2-5; D ambiguous. This CDR3 has 13 residues. Between the trimmed V and J ends, which lost 4 bases and 0 bases, there was a span of 7 bases. Germline V gene lookup returns CDR1 SGHRS and CDR2 YFSETQ. CDR3 coding DNA: TGCGCCAGCAGCCCAACCCACCAAGAGACCCAGTACTTC. Residues: CASSPTHQETQYF.

J is TRBJ1-5 and V is TRBV28, with D hard to call. CDR3 length equals 14 residues. The germline V gene has CDR1 MDHEN and CDR2 SYDVKM. Trimming pared 5 bases from V and 2 bases from J, leaving 10 bases between. The CDR3 spells CASSLPQGNQPQHF. In DNA form, the CDR3 reads TGTGCCAGCAGTCTACCGCAGGGCAATCAGCCCCAGCATTTT.

This CDR3 reads CAWSPPGLAGGPHSTDTQYF. The CDR3 DNA reads as TGTGCCTGGAGTCCGCCGGGACTAGCGGGAGGGCCCCATAGCACAGATACGCAGTATTTT. The V and J genes are TRBV30 and TRBJ2-3; 16 bases map to TRBD2. The germline V gene has CDR1 GTSNPN and CDR2 SVGIG (reference sequence). The V and J ends lost 2 bases and 0 bases, in that order; junction bases with no gene match: 11. This CDR3 spans 20 amino acids.

This clone was recorded only once. The chain joins TRBV6-4 to TRBJ1-4; 9 positions match TRBD1. The CDR3 contains 15 residues. J lost 7 bases, V lost 3 bases, and 6 bases had no gene match. Per the germline V gene, CDR1 is MRHNA and CDR2 is SNTAGT. This CDR3 is CASSENRGPGEKLFF. The CDR3 region has the DNA TGTGCCAGCAGTGAAAACAGGGGGCCTGGTGAAAAACTGTTTTTT.

The V call is TRBV11-2, the J call TRBJ2-3; 8 nucleotides match TRBD1. Germline V CDR1 and CDR2: SGHAT, FQNNGV. The CDR3 sequence is 17 residues long. The J segment lost 0 bases and the V segment lost 5 bases, leaving 10 bases of the junction unmatched. The CDR3 DNA reads TGTGCCAGCAGCCTCCGAGGGGACAGGAGAAGCACAGATACGCAGTATTTT. Its protein is CASSLRGDRRSTDTQYF.

This chain uses TRBV3-1 (or the pseudogene TRBV3-2) with TRBJ1-3; D gene uncertain. The V and J ends lost 3 bases and 4 bases respectively, with 10 bases between them. In germline, CDR1 is LGHDT, CDR2 YNNKEL (reference sequence). The CDR3 consists of 14 residues. CDR3 DNA sequence: TGTGCCAGCAGCCAGGAAATAGGGGGAAACACCATATATTTT. Translated, it gives CASSQEIGGNTIYF.

The chain combines TRBV7-6 with TRBJ2-5; the match to TRBD2 covers 14 bases. Trimming at V came to 7 bases and at J to 4 bases, leaving 11 bases not matched to a gene. This CDR3 region has 17 residues. Germline CDR1 and CDR2: SGHVS and FNYEAQ. CDR3 sequence reads: CASTEFPGLAGAETQYF. The CDR3 DNA sequence: TGTGCCAGCACGGAATTTCCGGGACTAGCGGGAGCAGAGACCCAGTACTTC.

The chain uses TRBV7-9 and TRBJ2-7; 10 bases agree with TRBD1. V shed 5 bases, J shed 3 bases, and the junction held 10 bases outside the gene matches. Germline CDR1 and CDR2: SEHNR and FQNEAQ (reference sequence). CDR3 size: 16 residues. The CDR3 coding sequence is TGTGCCAGCAGCCCCCCGTCCGGGACAGGGGTCTACGAGCAGTACTTC. This translates into CASSPPSGTGVYEQYF.

The V call is TRBV3-1 (or the pseudogene TRBV3-2), the J call TRBJ2-1, with D unclear. Germline lookup yields CDR1 LGHDT and CDR2 YNNKEL (reference sequence). This CDR3 spans 14 amino acids. The V and J ends lost 0 bases and 4 bases respectively, with 7 bases between them. The CDR3 protein is CASSQDPAYNEQFF. CDR3 nucleotide sequence: TGTGCCAGCAGCCAAGACCCGGCATACAATGAGCAGTTCTTC.